The 10 T cell receptor beta chains below all came from one sample that was sequenced in a study of identical twins. One entry per CDR3 protein, called by TCRdb with MiXCR from the 5' RACE reads. The sample shows about 190,000 distinct CDR3 sequences, more than 15% of them seen only once. These data also featured in a second study, about T cells expressing NK-cell markers.

Sequencing used CD8+ T cells sorted from blood. Receptors originate from a woman younger than 35 in good health.

This clonotype was picked up many times. The chain carries TRBV4-3 and TRBJ2-2; 10 bases agree with TRBD2. This CDR3 is 16 amino acids long. The ends lost 1 base at V and 6 bases at J; junction bases unmatched: 5. CDR1 and CDR2 from the germline V gene are LGHNA and YSLEER. CDR3 nucleotide sequence: TGCGCCAGCAGCCAAGGTCGGCTAGCGGGAGCCGGGGAGCTGTTTTTT. Translation: CASSQGRLAGAGELFF.

This clonotype was found a few times. The J gene is TRBJ2-1, the V gene TRBV12-3 or TRBV12-4, with D uncertain. V shed 8 bases and J shed 6 bases, with 11 bases lying between them. The CDR3 totals 12 residues. CDR3 nucleotide sequence: TGTGCCAGCGGTCTCGGTTTCAATGAGCAGTTCTTC. It encodes CASGLGFNEQFF.

The V and J genes are TRBV6-5 and TRBJ2-1, with no clear D. The CDR3 runs 14 residues. The V gene lost 2 bases and the J gene lost 8 bases, with 13 bases spanning the gap. Germline assignment: CDR1 MNHEY and CDR2 SVGAGI. The chain's CDR3 is CASSYSRGEDEQFF. CDR3 in DNA: TGTGCCAGCAGTTACAGCAGAGGAGAGGATGAGCAGTTCTTC.

The chain joins TRBV7-9 to TRBJ2-3; 9 positions match TRBD2. The V segment lost 5 bases and the J segment 2 bases; nucleotides outside the gene matches: 11. The germline gives CDR1 SEHNR, CDR2 FQNEAQ (reference sequence). This CDR3 comprises 17 residues. The CDR3, as DNA: TGTGCCAGCAGCCCAAGGTGGGCTAGCGGGGCCACAGATACGCAGTATTTT. It yields the protein CASSPRWASGATDTQYF.

In its sample, this clonotype was seen a few times. The V and J genes are TRBV4-3 and TRBJ1-1; the match to TRBD1 covers 9 bases. Germline V lookup: CDR1 LGHNA, CDR2 YSLEER. This CDR3 comprises 17 residues. V was pared by 1 base and J by 10 bases, with 16 bases of the junction left unmatched. The CDR3 nucleotides read TGCGCCAGCAGCCAAGGGTCCGGGACAGGGCCTGAGGGGATAGCTTTCTTT. Encoded protein: CASSQGSGTGPEGIAFF.

The J gene is TRBJ2-4, the V gene TRBV3-1; 11 bases match TRBD1. J gave up 0 bases and V 4 bases, and 17 bases lay outside the gene matches. CDR1 LGHDT and CDR2 YNNKEL come from the germline V gene (reference sequence). CDR3 length: 21 residues. CDR3 nucleotide sequence: TGTGCCAGCAGCCCTCGCAGAGCCGGGACAGGGGGTGCTTCAGCCAAAAACATTCAGTACTTC. It yields the protein CASSPRRAGTGGASAKNIQYF.

This chain joins TRBV13 and TRBJ2-7, with 9 bases fitting TRBD1. The CDR3 extends over 15 amino acids. Germline CDR1 reads PRHDT; CDR2 reads FYEKMQ (reference sequence). The trim removed 4 bases at V and 6 bases at J, leaving 10 bases unmatched. CDR3 sequence (DNA): TGTGCCAGCAGCTCGGCGGACAGGGGAGTAATCGAGCAGTACTTC. Translated, it gives CASSSADRGVIEQYF. The entire variable domain, with the rest obtained from reference TRBV13 and TRBJ2-7, is as follows: AAGVIQSPRHLIKEKRETATLKCYPIPRHDTVYWYQQGPGQDPQFLISFYEKMQSDKGSIPDRFSAQQFSDYHSELNMSSLELGDSALYFCASSSADRGVIEQYFGPGTRLTVT.

CDR3 loop: CASSQDLDIQETQYF. CDR3 nucleotide sequence: TGCGCCAGCAGCCAAGATCTGGACATACAAGAGACCCAGTACTTC. The chain has TRBV4-3 and TRBJ2-5; the D gene is possibly TRBD1 (5 bases). The CDR3 extends over 15 amino acids. V gave up 0 bases and J gave up 2 bases, with 10 bases separating them. CDR1 is LGHNA, CDR2 YSLEER, per germline.

This clonotype was counted ten times or more. This sequence joins TRBV12-3 or TRBV12-4 and TRBJ2-1, with 7 nucleotides matching TRBD2. The CDR3 extends over 13 amino acids. The J segment lost 8 bases and the V segment lost 5 bases, leaving 6 bases of the junction unmatched. CDR3: CASSMTSLDEQFF. The CDR3 coding sequence is TGTGCCAGCAGTATGACTAGCCTCGATGAGCAGTTCTTC.

The chain joins TRBV7-9 to TRBJ2-1; 11 positions agree with TRBD2. Losses at the gene ends were 4 bases for V and 14 bases for J; bases not matched to a gene: 13. This CDR3 spans 15 amino acids. Germline V gene lookup returns CDR1 SEHNR and CDR2 FQNEAQ (reference sequence). Here the CDR3 DNA reads TGTGCCAGCAGCTCCCCTAGCGGGGGGATTATTGAAGAGTTCTTC. Translated, it gives CASSSPSGGIIEEFF.